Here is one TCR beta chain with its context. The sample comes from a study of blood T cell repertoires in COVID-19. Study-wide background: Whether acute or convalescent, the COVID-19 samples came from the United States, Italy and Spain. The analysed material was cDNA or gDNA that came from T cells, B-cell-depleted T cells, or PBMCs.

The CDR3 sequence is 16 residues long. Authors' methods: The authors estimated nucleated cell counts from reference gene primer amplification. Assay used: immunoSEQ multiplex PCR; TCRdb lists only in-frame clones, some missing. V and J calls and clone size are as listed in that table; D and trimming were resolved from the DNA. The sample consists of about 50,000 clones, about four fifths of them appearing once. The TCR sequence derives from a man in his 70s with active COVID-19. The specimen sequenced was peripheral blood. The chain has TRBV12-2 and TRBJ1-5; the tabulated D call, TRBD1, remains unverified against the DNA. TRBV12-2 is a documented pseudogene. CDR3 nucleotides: TGTGCAAGTCGCTTCCACAGGGATTTTAGCAATCAGCCCCAGCATTTT. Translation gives CASRFHRDFSNQPQHF.